The rows below give T cell receptor beta chains drawn from one sample of a study of OX40 agonist ivuxolimab in advanced cancers. This table comes from immunoSEQ multiplex PCR, and its TCRdb copy is limited to in-frame clones, with some not included. This sample has some 70,000 clones, with roughly 80% found just once. The sample was CD4+ or CD8+ T cells sorted from blood, taken in a trial of the OX40 agonist ivuxolimab. All receptors come from an adult with an advanced solid tumor such as melanoma, head and neck, liver or kidney cancer. CDR3s include the opening cysteine and the closing phenylalanine or tryptophan. A D gene is named only where the DNA matches it firmly. The size field is filled for only some rows; it gives once, few, many or a size class.

V gene: TRBV7-9; D gene: TRBD1; clone size: -; J gene: TRBJ1-2; CDR3 protein: CASSLVGQGGFFRNGYTF; CDR3 DNA: TGTGCCAGCAGCTTAGTCGGCCAGGGGGGATTTTTCCGTAATGGCTACACCTTC
V gene: TRBV19; D gene: -; clone size: -; J gene: TRBJ2-5; CDR3 protein: CASSSKGTLPGETQYF; CDR3 DNA: TGTGCCAGTAGTTCTAAAGGGACACTCCCCGGGGAGACCCAGTACTTC
V gene: TRBV29-1; D gene: -; clone size: few; J gene: TRBJ1-1; CDR3 protein: CSVVGLGSEAFF; CDR3 DNA: TGCAGCGTTGTGGGTTTAGGCAGTGAAGCTTTCTTT
V gene: TRBV25-1; D gene: TRBD2; clone size: -; J gene: TRBJ2-7; CDR3 protein: CASSGKLASRTYEQYF; CDR3 DNA: TGTGCCAGCAGTGGTAAACTAGCGTCACGAACCTACGAGCAGTACTTC
V gene: TRBV7-3; D gene: TRBD1; clone size: -; J gene: TRBJ1-2; CDR3 protein: CASSLGDRGRLGGYTF; CDR3 DNA: TGTGCCAGCAGCTTAGGGGACAGGGGCCGCCTGGGCGGCTACACCTTC
V gene: TRBV11-2; D gene: -; clone size: once; J gene: TRBJ2-3; CDR3 protein: CASSEILTADTQYF; CDR3 DNA: TGTGCCAGCAGCGAAATCCTTACAGCAGATACGCAGTATTTT
V gene: TRBV10-3; D gene: -; clone size: once; J gene: TRBJ2-5; CDR3 protein: CAIRVSETQYF; CDR3 DNA: TGTGCCATCAGAGTTTCAGAGACCCAGTACTTC
V gene: TRBV19; D gene: TRBD2; clone size: -; J gene: TRBJ2-3; CDR3 protein: CASSIGGARDTQYF; CDR3 DNA: TGTGCCAGTAGTATCGGGGGGGCACGGGATACGCAGTATTTT
V gene: TRBV6-1; D gene: TRBD1; clone size: -; J gene: TRBJ1-1; CDR3 protein: CASNRQGGTEAFF; CDR3 DNA: TGTGCCAGCAACCGACAGGGGGGGACTGAAGCTTTCTTT
V gene: TRBV5-1; D gene: -; clone size: few; J gene: TRBJ1-1; CDR3 protein: CASSPNLNTEAFF; CDR3 DNA: TGCGCCAGCAGCCCCAACCTTAACACTGAAGCTTTCTTT
V gene: TRBV5-6; D gene: -; clone size: -; J gene: TRBJ2-6; CDR3 protein: CASSLPLSGANVLTF; CDR3 DNA: TGTGCCAGCAGCTTACCACTCTCTGGGGCCAACGTCCTGACTTTC
V gene: TRBV9; D gene: -; clone size: -; J gene: TRBJ1-2; CDR3 protein: CASSVQGNYGYTF; CDR3 DNA: TGTGCCAGCAGCGTACAGGGGAACTATGGCTACACCTTC
V gene: TRBV4-1; D gene: -; clone size: few; J gene: TRBJ1-2; CDR3 protein: CASSQVTDYGYTF; CDR3 DNA: TGCGCCAGCAGCCAAGTGACAGACTATGGCTACACCTTC
V gene: TRBV5-4; D gene: TRBD1; clone size: -; J gene: TRBJ2-5; CDR3 protein: CASSSPDREETQYF; CDR3 DNA: TGTGCCAGCAGCTCCCCGGACAGGGAGGAGACCCAGTACTTC